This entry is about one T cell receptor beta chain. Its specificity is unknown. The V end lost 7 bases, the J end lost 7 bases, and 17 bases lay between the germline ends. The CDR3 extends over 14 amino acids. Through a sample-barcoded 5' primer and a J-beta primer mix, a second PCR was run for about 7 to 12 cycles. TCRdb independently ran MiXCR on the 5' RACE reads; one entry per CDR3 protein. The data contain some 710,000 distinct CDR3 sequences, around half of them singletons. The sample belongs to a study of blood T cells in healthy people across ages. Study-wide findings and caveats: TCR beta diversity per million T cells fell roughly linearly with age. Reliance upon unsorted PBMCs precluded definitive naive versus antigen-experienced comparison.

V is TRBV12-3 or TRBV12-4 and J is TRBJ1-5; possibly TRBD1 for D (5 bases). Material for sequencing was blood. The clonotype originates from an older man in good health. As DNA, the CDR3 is TGTGCCAGCACTATACGGGGGAGCGGACAGCCCCAGCATTTT. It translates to CASTIRGSGQPQHF.